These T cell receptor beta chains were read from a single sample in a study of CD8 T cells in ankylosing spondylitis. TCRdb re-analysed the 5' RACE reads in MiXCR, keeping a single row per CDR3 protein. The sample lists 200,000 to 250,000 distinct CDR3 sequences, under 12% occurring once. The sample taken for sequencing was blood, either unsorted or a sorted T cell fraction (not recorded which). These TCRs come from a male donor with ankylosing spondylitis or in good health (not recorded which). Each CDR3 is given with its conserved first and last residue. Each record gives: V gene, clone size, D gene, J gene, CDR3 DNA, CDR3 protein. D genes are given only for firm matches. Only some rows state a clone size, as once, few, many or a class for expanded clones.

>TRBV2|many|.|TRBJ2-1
TGTGCCGGAGCTCTAGGCGGTGAGCAGTTCTTC
CAGALGGEQFF
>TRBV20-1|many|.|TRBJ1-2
TGCAGTGCCAGACGGGCCATCTCAGCGGGTGGCTACACCTTC
CSARRAISAGGYTF
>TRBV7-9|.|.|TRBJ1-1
TGTGTCAGCATCTACAGAGCTTTCTTT
CVSIYRAFF
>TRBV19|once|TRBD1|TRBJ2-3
TGTGCCAGTAGTCAAGACAGGGGTGGTACGCAGTATTTT
CASSQDRGGTQYF
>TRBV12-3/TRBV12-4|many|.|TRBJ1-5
TGTGCCAGCACCCCCGAACAGGGAGTAAGCAATCAGCCCCAGCATTTT
CASTPEQGVSNQPQHF
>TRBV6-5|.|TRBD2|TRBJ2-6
TGTGCCAGCAGTTATTCCAGCGGGGGGGCCGTTGGGGCCAACGTCCTGACTTTC
CASSYSSGGAVGANVLTF
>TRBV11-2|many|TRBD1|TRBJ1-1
TGTGCCAGCAGTCCTTCCGGGACAGGGGTGCCGATGAACACTGAAGCTTTCTTT
CASSPSGTGVPMNTEAFF
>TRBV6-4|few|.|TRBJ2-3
TGTGCCAGCAGTGACTCTTCGCGCAGGGATACGCAGTATTTT
CASSDSSRRDTQYF
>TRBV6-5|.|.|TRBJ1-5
TGTGCCAGCAGTTACCTCAGTACCACCAATCAGCCCCAGCATTTT
CASSYLSTTNQPQHF
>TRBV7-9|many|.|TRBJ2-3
TGTGCCAGCAGCTTCGGAGCAGATACGCAGTATTTT
CASSFGADTQYF
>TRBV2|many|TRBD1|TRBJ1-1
TGTGCCGGCGGACAGGCGAACACTGAAGCTTTCTTT
CAGGQANTEAFF
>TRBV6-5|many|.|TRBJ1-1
TGTGCCAGCAGTTACGGCAGGGAGACTGAAGCTTTCTTT
CASSYGRETEAFF
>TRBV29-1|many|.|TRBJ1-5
TGCAGCTGCCGACAGGATCCTAATCAGCCCCAGCATTTT
CSCRQDPNQPQHF
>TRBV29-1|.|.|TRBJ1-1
TGCCCAGTCCGGGCCTTAATGAACACTGAAGCTTTCTTT
CPVRALMNTEAFF
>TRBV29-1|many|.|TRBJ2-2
TGCAGCGCTACCCGGGGGGCGGGAACCGGGGAGCTGTTTTTT
CSATRGAGTGELFF
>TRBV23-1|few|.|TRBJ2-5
TGCGCCAGCAGTCAGGGAAGAAACCAAGAGACCCAGTACTTC
CASSQGRNQETQYF
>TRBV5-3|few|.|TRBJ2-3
TGTGCCAGAAGCTGGACCCCGACCCAGAGATTCGGTACTAGCACAGATACGCAGTATTTT
CARSWTPTQRFGTSTDTQYF
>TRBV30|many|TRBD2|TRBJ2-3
TGTGCCTGGAGGTTAGCGGGAGGGGCTGGCACAGATACGCAGTATTTT
CAWRLAGGAGTDTQYF
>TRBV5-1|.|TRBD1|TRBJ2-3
TGCGCCAGCAGCTTAGGGACAGCGACAGATACGCAGTATTTT
CASSLGTATDTQYF
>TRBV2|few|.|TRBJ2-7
TGTGCCAGCATTTTTAGTAGCTCCTACGAGCAGTACTTC
CASIFSSSYEQYF
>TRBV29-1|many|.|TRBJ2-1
TGCAGCACCAAGACCTGGGAGCAGGCCAATGAGCAGTTCTTC
CSTKTWEQANEQFF
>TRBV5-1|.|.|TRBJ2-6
TGCGCCAGCAGCTTGGTGGTAGCGGTGAGCTCTGGGGCCAACGTCCTGACTTTC
CASSLVVAVSSGANVLTF
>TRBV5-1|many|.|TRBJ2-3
TGCGCCAGCAGCGGGGTGCTAAGCACAGATACGCAGTATTTT
CASSGVLSTDTQYF